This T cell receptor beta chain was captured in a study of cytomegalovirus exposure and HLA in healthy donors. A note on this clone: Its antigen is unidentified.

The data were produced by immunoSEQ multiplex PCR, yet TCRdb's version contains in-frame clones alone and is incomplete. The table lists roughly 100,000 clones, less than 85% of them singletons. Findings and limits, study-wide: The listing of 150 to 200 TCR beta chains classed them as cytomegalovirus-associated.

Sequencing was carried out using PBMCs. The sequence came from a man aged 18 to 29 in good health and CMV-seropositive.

CDR3 region: CASSETSGTYNEQFF. CDR3 nucleotide sequence: TGTGCCAGCAGCGAGACTAGCGGAACCTACAATGAGCAGTTCTTC. The chain carries TRBV9 and TRBJ2-1; 9 bases match TRBD2. The CDR3 length is 15 residues. CDR1 is SGDLS and CDR2 is YYNGEE in the germline V gene. V lost 3 bases, J lost 2 bases, and 3 bases stayed unmatched.